This is a list of T cell receptor beta chains from one sample in a study of blood T cell repertoires in COVID-19. Clones were read by immunoSEQ multiplex PCR, and TCRdb kept only the in-frame ones, dropping some. The sample has under 200,000 clones, over 80% seen once; the top ten hold 10% to 15%. Sequencing was done on a sample of peripheral blood. Receptors originate from a man between 65 and 79 years old who had recovered from COVID-19. CDR3s leave out the opening cysteine and the closing phenylalanine or tryptophan. The order of the fields is J gene, V gene, CDR3 protein.

j_call: TRBJ2-1; v_call: TRBV7-9; cdr3_aa: ASAGGSSYNEQF
j_call: TRBJ2-7; v_call: TRBV29-1; cdr3_aa: SVRGTGQGAREQY
j_call: TRBJ1-4; v_call: TRBV28; cdr3_aa: ASSLQGATNEKLF
j_call: TRBJ2-3; v_call: TRBV7-2; cdr3_aa: ASSLSYATDTQY
j_call: TRBJ1-6; v_call: TRBV28; cdr3_aa: ASSLRQGQNSPLH
j_call: TRBJ1-4; v_call: TRBV19; cdr3_aa: ASSEPPGQGNIKTNEKLF
j_call: TRBJ2-5; v_call: TRBV7-8; cdr3_aa: ASSLHLRLGTSGRWETQY
j_call: TRBJ2-1; v_call: TRBV14; cdr3_aa: ASSLGLAAYNEQF
j_call: TRBJ2-1; v_call: TRBV28; cdr3_aa: ASSPTGTVSYNEQF
j_call: TRBJ1-1; v_call: TRBV2; cdr3_aa: ASSGGGSTTEAF
j_call: TRBJ2-6; v_call: TRBV6-5; cdr3_aa: ASKEGGSGANVLT
j_call: TRBJ1-4; v_call: TRBV18; cdr3_aa: ASSPPGQGGEKLF
j_call: TRBJ2-1; v_call: TRBV5-4; cdr3_aa: ASSPGGSGRSNEQF
j_call: TRBJ2-2; v_call: TRBV19; cdr3_aa: ASSISWTGPNTGELF
j_call: TRBJ2-1; v_call: TRBV5-1; cdr3_aa: ASSLVDGDSYNEQF
j_call: TRBJ1-1; v_call: TRBV6-5; cdr3_aa: ASSYLQGNTEAF
j_call: TRBJ2-7; v_call: TRBV19; cdr3_aa: ASSSGQDYEQY
j_call: TRBJ1-1; v_call: TRBV11-2; cdr3_aa: ASSLTLTTGSTEAF
j_call: TRBJ1-5; v_call: TRBV6-5; cdr3_aa: ASSPLGDKNQPQH
j_call: TRBJ2-7; v_call: TRBV28; cdr3_aa: ASSDGGTDYEQY
j_call: TRBJ1-4; v_call: TRBV11-2; cdr3_aa: ASSLEVGRIGEKLF
j_call: TRBJ1-5; v_call: TRBV19; cdr3_aa: ASSIWRQGAHQPQH
j_call: TRBJ2-7; v_call: TRBV7-9; cdr3_aa: ASSSRTGKYEQY
j_call: TRBJ2-7; v_call: TRBV6-5; cdr3_aa: ASSSPGTATYEQY
j_call: TRBJ2-1; v_call: TRBV2; cdr3_aa: AGGGESSYNEQF
j_call: TRBJ2-1; v_call: TRBV14; cdr3_aa: ASSQAPPGGRYNEQF
j_call: TRBJ2-1; v_call: TRBV11-2; cdr3_aa: ASSLASGEQF
j_call: TRBJ1-2; v_call: TRBV18; cdr3_aa: ASSPSGPLIYGYT
j_call: TRBJ1-1; v_call: TRBV3-1/TRBV3-2; cdr3_aa: ASSPTGPMNTEAF
j_call: TRBJ1-4; v_call: TRBV27; cdr3_aa: ASRRRQTFSEKLF
j_call: TRBJ2-1; v_call: TRBV28; cdr3_aa: ASSLAGGINEQF
j_call: TRBJ1-6; v_call: TRBV2; cdr3_aa: ASSEVTPNSPLH
j_call: TRBJ2-1; v_call: TRBV6-2/TRBV6-3; cdr3_aa: ASSVMTGGWNEQF
j_call: TRBJ2-1; v_call: TRBV18; cdr3_aa: ASSSTGRGSYNEQF
j_call: TRBJ2-1; v_call: TRBV5-1; cdr3_aa: ASSVSGSSYNEQF
j_call: TRBJ2-3; v_call: TRBV3-1/TRBV3-2; cdr3_aa: ASSQDSRRITDTQY
j_call: TRBJ2-7; v_call: TRBV18; cdr3_aa: ASSPGEAGGPYEQY
j_call: TRBJ2-4; v_call: TRBV5-1; cdr3_aa: ASSPGGVAGGNIQY
j_call: TRBJ2-4; v_call: TRBV21-1; cdr3_aa: ASSFRPKNIQY
j_call: TRBJ2-1; v_call: TRBV7-8; cdr3_aa: ASSPGSRGEQF
j_call: TRBJ1-2; v_call: TRBV5-4; cdr3_aa: ASSARQGANGYT
j_call: TRBJ1-5; v_call: TRBV10-2; cdr3_aa: ASSAANQPQH
j_call: TRBJ2-1; v_call: TRBV20-1; cdr3_aa: SASGTDNEQF